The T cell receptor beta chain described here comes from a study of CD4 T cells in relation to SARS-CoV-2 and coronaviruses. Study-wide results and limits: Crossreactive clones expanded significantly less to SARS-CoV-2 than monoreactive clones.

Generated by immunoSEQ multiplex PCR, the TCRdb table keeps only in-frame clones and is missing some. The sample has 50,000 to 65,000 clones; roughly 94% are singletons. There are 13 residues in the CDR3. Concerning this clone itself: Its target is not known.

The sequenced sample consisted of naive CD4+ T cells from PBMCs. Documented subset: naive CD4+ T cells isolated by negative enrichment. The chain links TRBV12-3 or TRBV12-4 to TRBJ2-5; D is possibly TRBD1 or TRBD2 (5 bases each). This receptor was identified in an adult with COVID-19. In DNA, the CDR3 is TGTGTTTCCTCCAGGGAGTACCAAGAGACCCAGTACTTC. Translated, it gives CVSSREYQETQYF.